This TCR beta chain is drawn from a study of chemoradiotherapy in HPV16-positive cancers. Trimming removed 0 bases at V and 5 bases at J, with 14 bases between. The CDR3 is 15 residues long. The germline CDR1 and CDR2 sequences are SGHRS and YFSETQ. Using immunoSEQ multiplex PCR, the repertoire was profiled, and TCRdb retains in-frame clones only, with some absent. The sample has around 1,700 clones; roughly 80% are singletons. As to this clone: The antigen remains undetermined.

Notes on the study in general: Better recurrence-free survival went with HPV-responsive T-cell expansion in HPV16-positive patients. HPV-specific T cells were functionally defined from only two HPV16-positive patients.

Repertoires were sampled repeatedly during chemoradiotherapy. This chain links TRBV5-1 with TRBJ2-5; the D gene is possibly TRBD1 (6 bases). The sequence was obtained from a human donor with HPV-associated anogenital cancer. Sequencing used tumor tissue, obtained from a patient who underwent chemoradiotherapy. CDR3 protein: CASSLGQDIFETQYF. The DNA of the CDR3 is TGCGCCAGCAGCTTGGGACAGGATATTTTCGAGACCCAGTACTTC. Combining the CDR3 with reference TRBV5-1 and TRBJ2-5 gives the whole variable domain KAGVTQTPRYLIKTRGQQVTLSCSPISGHRSVSWYQQTPGQGLQFLFEYFSETQRNKGNFPGRFSGRQFSNSRSEMNVSTLELGDSALYLCASSLGQDIFETQYFGPGTRLLVL.